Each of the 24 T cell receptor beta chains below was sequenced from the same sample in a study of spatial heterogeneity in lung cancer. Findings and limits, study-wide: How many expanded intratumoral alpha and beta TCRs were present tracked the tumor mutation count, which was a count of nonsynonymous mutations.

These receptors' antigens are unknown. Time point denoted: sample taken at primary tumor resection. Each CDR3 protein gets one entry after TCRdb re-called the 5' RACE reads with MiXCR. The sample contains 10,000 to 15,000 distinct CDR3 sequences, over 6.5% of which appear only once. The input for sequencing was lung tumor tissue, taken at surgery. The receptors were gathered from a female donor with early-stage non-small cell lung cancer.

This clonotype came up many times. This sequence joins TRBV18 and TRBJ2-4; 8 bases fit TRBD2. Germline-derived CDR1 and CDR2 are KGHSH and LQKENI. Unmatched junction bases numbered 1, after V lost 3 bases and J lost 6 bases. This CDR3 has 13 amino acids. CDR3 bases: TGTGCCAGCTCACCGAGCGGGAGAAACATTCAGTACTTC. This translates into CASSPSGRNIQYF.

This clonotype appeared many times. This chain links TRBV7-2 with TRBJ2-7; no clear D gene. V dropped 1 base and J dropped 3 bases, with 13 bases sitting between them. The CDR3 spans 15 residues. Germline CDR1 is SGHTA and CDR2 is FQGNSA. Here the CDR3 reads CASSLVSYISYEQYF. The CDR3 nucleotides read TGTGCCAGCAGCTTAGTCTCATACATAAGCTACGAGCAGTACTTC.

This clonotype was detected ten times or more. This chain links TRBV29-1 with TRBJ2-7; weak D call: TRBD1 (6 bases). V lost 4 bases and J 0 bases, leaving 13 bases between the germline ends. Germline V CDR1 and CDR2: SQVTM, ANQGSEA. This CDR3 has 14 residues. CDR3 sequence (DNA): TGCAGCGTTGTCGACAGGAGGAGCTCCTACGAGCAGTACTTC. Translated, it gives CSVVDRRSSYEQYF.

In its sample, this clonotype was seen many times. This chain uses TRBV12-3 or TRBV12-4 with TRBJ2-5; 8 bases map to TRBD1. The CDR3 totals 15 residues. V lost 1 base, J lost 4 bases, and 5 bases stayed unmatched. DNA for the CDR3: TGTGCCAGCAGTTTAGTCCAAACAGGGGGAGAGACCCAGTACTTC. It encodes CASSLVQTGGETQYF.

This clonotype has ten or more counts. DNA of the CDR3: TGCAGTGCCCCCTCGGCCGTAGATACGCAGTATTTT. Protein sequence: CSAPSAVDTQYF. This rearrangement joins TRBV20-1 to TRBJ2-3; D uncertain. The CDR3 loop spans 12 amino acids. Germline V CDR1 and CDR2: DFQATT, SNEGSKA (reference sequence). With 6 bases removed from V and 5 bases from J, the gap between germline ends came to 12 bases.

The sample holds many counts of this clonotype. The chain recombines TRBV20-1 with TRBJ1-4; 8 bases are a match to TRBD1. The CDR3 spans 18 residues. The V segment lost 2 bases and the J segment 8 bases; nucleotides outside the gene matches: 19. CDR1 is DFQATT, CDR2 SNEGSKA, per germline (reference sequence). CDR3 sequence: CSARSKPGQALGGEKLFF. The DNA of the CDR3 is TGCAGTGCTAGATCTAAACCGGGACAGGCTTTAGGGGGGGAAAAACTGTTTTTT.

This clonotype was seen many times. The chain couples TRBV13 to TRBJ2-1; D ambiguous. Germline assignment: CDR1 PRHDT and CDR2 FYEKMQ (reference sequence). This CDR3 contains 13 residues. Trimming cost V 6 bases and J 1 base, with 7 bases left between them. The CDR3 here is CASRDGSYNEQFF. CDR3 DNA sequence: TGTGCCAGCAGGGACGGGTCCTACAATGAGCAGTTCTTC.

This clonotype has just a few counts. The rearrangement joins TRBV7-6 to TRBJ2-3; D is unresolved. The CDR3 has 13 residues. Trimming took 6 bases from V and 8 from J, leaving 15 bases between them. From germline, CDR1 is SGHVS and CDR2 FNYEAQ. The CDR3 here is CASRLAHPATQYF. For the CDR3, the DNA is TGTGCCAGCAGACTGGCCCATCCAGCTACGCAGTATTTT.

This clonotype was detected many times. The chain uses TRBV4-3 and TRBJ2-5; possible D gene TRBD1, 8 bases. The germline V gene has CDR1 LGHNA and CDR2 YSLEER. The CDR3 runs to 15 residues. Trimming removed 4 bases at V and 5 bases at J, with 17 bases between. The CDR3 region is CASSPDRGGSETQYF. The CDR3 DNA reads TGCGCCAGCAGCCCCGACAGGGGAGGGAGTGAGACCCAGTACTTC.

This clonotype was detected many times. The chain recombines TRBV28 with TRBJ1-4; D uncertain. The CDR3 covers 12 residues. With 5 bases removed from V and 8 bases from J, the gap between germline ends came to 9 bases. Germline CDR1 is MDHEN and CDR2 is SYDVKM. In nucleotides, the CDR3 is TGTGCCAGCAGTCTGTTGGGGGAAAAACTGTTTTTT. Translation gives CASSLLGEKLFF.

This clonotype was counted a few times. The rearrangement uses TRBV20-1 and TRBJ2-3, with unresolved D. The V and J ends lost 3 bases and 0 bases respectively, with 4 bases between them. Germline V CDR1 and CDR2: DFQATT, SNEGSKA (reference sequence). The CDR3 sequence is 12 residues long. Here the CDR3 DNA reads TGCAGTGCTAGCGTGAGCACAGATACGCAGTATTTT. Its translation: CSASVSTDTQYF.

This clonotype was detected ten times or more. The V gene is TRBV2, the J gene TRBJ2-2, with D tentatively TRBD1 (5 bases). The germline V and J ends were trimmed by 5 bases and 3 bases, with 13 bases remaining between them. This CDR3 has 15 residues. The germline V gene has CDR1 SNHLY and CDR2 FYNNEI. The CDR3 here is CASSYAPGYTGELFF. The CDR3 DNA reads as TGTGCCAGCAGTTACGCGCCAGGGTACACCGGGGAGCTGTTTTTT.

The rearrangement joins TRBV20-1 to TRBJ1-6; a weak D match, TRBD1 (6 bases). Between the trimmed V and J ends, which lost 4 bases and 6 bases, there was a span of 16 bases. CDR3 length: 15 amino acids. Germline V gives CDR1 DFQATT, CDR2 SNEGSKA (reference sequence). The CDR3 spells CSATSLSRGNSPLHF. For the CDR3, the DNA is TGCAGTGCTACATCCCTGAGCAGGGGTAATTCACCCCTCCACTTT.

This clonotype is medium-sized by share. As DNA, the CDR3 is TGTGCCAGCAGCGAAAAAAAAAACTCCCCGACAGACACCTACGAGCAGTACTTC. It yields the protein CASSEKKNSPTDTYEQYF. V and J are TRBV21-1 and TRBJ2-7; the table assigns TRBD1, which was not confirmed against the DNA. TRBV21-1 is a documented pseudogene. The CDR3 runs 18 residues.

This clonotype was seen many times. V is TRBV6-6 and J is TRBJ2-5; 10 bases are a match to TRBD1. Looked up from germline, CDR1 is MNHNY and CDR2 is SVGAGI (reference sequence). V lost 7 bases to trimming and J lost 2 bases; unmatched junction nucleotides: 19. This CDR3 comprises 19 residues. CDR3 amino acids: CASTLTGGRFKRVQETQYF. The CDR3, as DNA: TGTGCCAGCACCTTGACAGGGGGCCGTTTCAAGCGGGTACAAGAGACCCAGTACTTC.

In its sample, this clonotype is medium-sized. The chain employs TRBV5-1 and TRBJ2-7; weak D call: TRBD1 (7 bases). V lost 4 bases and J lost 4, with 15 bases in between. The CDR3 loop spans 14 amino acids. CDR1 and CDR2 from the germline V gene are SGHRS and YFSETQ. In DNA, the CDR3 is TGCGCCAGCAGCGGTACAGGGGCGGGATACGAGCAGTACTTC. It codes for CASSGTGAGYEQYF. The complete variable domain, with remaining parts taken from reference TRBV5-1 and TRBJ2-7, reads KAGVTQTPRYLIKTRGQQVTLSCSPISGHRSVSWYQQTPGQGLQFLFEYFSETQRNKGNFPGRFSGRQFSNSRSEMNVSTLELGDSALYLCASSGTGAGYEQYFGPGTRLTVT.

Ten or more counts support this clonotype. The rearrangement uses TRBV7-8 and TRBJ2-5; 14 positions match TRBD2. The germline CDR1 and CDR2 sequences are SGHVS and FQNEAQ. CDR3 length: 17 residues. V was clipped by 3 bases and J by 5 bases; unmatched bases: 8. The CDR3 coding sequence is TGTGCCAGCAGCTTCACGGGACTAGCGGGAGTAGATGAGACCCAGTACTTC. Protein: CASSFTGLAGVDETQYF.

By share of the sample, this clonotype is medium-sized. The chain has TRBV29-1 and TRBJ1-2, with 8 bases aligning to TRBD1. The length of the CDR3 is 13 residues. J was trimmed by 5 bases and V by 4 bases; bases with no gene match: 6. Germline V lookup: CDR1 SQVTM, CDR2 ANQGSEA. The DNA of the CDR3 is TGCAGCGTTGCACAGGGGGAAGGGTATGGCTACACCTTC. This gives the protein CSVAQGEGYGYTF.

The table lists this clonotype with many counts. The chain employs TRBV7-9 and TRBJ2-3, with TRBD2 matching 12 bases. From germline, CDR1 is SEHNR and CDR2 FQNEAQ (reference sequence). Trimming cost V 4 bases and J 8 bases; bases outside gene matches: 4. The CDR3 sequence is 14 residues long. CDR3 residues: CASSSTSGSGTQYF. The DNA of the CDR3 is TGTGCCAGCAGCTCGACTAGCGGGAGTGGTACGCAGTATTTT. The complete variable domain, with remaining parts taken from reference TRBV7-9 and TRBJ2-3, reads DTGVSQNPRHKITKRGQNVTFRCDPISEHNRLYWYRQTLGQGPEFLTYFQNEAQLEKSRLLSDRFSAERPKGSFSTLEIQRTEQGDSAMYLCASSSTSGSGTQYFGPGTRLTVL.

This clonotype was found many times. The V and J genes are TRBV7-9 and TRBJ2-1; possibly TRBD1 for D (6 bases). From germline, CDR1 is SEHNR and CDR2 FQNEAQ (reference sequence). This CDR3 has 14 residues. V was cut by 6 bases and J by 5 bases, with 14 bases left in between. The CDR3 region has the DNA TGTGCCAGCAGAGAGACAGGACGTAACAATGAGCAGTTCTTC. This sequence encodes CASRETGRNNEQFF.

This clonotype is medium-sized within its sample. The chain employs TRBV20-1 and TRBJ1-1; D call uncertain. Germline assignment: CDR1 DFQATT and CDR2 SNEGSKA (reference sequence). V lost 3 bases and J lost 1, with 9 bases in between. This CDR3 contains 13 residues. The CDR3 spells CSASRQANTEAFF. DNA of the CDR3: TGCAGTGCTAGTCGTCAAGCGAACACTGAAGCTTTCTTT.

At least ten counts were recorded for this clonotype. The CDR3, as DNA: TGTGCCAGTAGTCCAGCGGGACAAGAGACCCAGTACTTC. Its protein is CASSPAGQETQYF. The V and J genes are TRBV19 and TRBJ2-5; 7 bases are a match to TRBD2. The CDR3 spans 13 residues. The J segment lost 2 bases and the V segment lost 5 bases, leaving 2 bases of the junction unmatched. The V gene's germline CDR1 is LNHDA and CDR2 SQIVND (reference sequence).

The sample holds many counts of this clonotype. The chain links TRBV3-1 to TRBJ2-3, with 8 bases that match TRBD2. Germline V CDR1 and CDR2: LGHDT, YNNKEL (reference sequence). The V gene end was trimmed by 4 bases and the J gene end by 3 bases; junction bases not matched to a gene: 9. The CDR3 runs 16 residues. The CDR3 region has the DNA TGTGCCAGCAGCCTGGGGACTAGAGTTCATACAGATACGCAGTATTTT. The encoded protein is CASSLGTRVHTDTQYF.

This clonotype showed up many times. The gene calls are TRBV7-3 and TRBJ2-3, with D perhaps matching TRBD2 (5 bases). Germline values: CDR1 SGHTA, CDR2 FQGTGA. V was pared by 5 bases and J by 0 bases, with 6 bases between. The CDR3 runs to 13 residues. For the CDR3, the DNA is TGTGCCAGCAGCCGGGGAAGCACAGATACGCAGTATTTT. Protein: CASSRGSTDTQYF. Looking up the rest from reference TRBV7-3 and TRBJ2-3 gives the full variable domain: GAGVSQTPSNKVTEKGKYVELRCDPISGHTALYWYRQSLGQGPEFLIYFQGTGAADDSGLPNDRFFAVRPEGSVSTLKIQRTERGDSAVYLCASSRGSTDTQYFGPGTRLTVL.